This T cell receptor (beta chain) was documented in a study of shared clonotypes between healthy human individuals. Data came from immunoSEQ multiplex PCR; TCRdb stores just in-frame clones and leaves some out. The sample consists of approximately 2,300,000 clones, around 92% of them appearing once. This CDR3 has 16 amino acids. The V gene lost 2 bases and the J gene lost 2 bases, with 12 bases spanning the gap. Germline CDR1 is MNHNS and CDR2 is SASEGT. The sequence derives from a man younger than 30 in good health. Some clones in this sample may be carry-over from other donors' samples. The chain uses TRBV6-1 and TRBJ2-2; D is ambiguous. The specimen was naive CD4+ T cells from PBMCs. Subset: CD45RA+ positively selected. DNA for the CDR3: TGTGCCAGCAGTGAAATTTATAGGGTTAACACCGGGGAGCTGTTTTTT. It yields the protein CASSEIYRVNTGELFF.